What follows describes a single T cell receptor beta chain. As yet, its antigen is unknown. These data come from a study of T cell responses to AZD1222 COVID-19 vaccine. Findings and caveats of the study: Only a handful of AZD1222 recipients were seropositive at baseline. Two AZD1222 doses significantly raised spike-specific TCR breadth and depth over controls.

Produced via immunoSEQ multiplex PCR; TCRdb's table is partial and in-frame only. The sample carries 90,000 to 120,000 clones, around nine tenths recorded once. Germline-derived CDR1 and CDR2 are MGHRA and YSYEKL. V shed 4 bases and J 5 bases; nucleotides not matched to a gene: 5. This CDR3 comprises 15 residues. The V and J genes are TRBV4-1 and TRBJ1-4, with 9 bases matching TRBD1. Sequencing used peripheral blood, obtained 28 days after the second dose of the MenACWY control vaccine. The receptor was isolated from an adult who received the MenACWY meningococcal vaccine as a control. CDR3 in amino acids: CASSLTTGGNEKLFF. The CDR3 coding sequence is TGCGCCAGCAGCCTTACGACAGGGGGGAATGAAAAACTGTTTTTT.